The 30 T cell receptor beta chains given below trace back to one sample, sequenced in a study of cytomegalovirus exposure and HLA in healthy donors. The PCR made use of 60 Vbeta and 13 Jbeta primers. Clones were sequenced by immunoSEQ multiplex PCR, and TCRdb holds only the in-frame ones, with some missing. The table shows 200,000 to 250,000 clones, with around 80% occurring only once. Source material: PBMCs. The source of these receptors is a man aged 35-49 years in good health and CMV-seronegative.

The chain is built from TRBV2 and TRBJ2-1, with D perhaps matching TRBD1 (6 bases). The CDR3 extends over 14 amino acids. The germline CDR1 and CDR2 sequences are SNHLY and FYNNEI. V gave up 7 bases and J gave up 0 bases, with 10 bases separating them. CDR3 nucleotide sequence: TGTGCCAGCACACAGGGAAGCTCCTACAATGAGCAGTTCTTC. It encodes CASTQGSSYNEQFF. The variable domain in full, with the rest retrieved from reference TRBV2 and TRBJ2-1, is EPEVTQTPSHQVTQMGQEVILRCVPISNHLYFYWYRQILGQKVEFLVSFYNNEISEKSEIFDDQFSVERPDGSNFTLKIRSTKLEDSAMYFCASTQGSSYNEQFFGPGTRLTVL.

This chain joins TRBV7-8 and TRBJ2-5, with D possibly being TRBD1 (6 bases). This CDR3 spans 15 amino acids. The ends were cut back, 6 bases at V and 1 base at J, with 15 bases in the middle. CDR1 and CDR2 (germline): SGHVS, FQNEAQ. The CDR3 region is CASRLRQGSQETQYF. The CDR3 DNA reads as TGTGCCAGCAGACTTAGGCAGGGGAGCCAAGAGACCCAGTACTTC.

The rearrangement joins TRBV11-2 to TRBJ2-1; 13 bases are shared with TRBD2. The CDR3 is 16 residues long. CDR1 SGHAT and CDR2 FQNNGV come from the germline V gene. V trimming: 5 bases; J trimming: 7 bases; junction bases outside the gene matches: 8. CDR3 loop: CASSRQLAGGSNEQFF. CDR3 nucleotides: TGTGCCAGCAGCCGTCAACTAGCGGGAGGGAGTAATGAGCAGTTCTTC.

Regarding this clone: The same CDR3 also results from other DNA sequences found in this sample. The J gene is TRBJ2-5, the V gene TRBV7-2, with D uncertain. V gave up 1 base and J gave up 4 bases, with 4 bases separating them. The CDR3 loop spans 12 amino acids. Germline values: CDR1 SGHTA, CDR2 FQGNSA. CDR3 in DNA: TGTGCCAGCAGCTTAGGTAGAGAGACCCAGTACTTC. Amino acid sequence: CASSLGRETQYF.

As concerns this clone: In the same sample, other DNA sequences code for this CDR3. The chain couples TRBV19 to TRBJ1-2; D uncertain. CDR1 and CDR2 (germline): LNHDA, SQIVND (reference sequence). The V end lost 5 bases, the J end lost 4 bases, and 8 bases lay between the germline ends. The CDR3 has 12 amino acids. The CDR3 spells CASSEGGYGYTF. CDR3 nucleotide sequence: TGTGCCAGTAGTGAGGGAGGCTATGGCTACACCTTC.

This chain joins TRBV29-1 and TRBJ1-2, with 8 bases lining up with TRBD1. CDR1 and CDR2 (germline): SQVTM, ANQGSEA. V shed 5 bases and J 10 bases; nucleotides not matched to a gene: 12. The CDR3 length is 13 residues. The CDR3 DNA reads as TGCAGCGTTCGTGGCAGGGGGCTCGGGGCCTACACCTTC. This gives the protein CSVRGRGLGAYTF.

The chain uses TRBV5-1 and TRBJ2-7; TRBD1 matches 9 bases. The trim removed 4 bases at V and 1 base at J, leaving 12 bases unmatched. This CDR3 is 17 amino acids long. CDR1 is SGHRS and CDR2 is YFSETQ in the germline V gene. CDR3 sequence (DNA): TGCGCCAGCAGCATGGGGACAGGGCAGTCCCGATCCTACGAGCAGTACTTC. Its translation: CASSMGTGQSRSYEQYF.

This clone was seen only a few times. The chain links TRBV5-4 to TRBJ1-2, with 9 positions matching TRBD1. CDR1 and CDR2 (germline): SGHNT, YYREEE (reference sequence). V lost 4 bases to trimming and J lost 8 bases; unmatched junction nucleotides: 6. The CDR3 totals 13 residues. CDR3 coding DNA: TGTGCCAGCAGCGCGGACAGGGGTGCCGGCTACACCTTC. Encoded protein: CASSADRGAGYTF.

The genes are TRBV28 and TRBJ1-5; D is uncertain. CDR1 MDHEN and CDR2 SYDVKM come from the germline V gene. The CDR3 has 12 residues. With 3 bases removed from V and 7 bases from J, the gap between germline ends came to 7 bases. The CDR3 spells CASSFTAQPQHF. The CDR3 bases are TGTGCCAGCAGTTTCACAGCCCAGCCCCAGCATTTT.

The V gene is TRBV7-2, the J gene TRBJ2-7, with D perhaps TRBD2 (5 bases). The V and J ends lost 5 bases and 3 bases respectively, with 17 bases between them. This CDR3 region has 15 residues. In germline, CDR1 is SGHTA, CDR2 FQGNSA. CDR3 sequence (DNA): TGTGCCAGCAGCCCCGGCCGGACTCAGCTCTACGAGCAGTACTTC. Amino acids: CASSPGRTQLYEQYF.

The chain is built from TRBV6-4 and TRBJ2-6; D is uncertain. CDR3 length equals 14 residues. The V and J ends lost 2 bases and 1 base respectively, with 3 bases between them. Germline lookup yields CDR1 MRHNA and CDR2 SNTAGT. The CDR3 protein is CASSDPSGANVLTF. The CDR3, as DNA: TGTGCCAGCAGTGACCCATCTGGGGCCAACGTCCTGACTTTC.

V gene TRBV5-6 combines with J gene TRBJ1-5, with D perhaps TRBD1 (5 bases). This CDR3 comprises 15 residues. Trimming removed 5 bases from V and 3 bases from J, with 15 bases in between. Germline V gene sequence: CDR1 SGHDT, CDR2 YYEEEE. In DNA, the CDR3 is TGTGCCAGCAGTTGGGGGGGAGGCCACAATCAGCCCCAGCATTTT. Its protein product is CASSWGGGHNQPQHF.

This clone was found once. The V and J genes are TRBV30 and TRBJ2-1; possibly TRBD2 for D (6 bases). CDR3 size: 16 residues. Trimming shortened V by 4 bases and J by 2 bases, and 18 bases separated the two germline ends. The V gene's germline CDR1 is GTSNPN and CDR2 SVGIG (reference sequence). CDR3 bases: TGTGCCTGGAAATTAACTAGCTCCGGACCCTACAATGAGCAGTTCTTC. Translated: CAWKLTSSGPYNEQFF.

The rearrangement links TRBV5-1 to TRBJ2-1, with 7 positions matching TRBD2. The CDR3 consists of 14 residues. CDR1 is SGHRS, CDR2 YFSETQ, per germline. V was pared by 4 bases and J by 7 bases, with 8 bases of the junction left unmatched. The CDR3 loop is CASSTGTTQNEQFF. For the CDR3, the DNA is TGCGCCAGCAGCACCGGGACTACCCAGAATGAGCAGTTCTTC.

The CDR3 bases are TGTGCCAGCAGTGAGGCGGGGGGAGGAATGAACACTGAAGCTTTCTTT. Protein: CASSEAGGGMNTEAFF. The rearrangement uses TRBV2 and TRBJ1-1, with TRBD1 as a possible D gene (5 bases). Germline CDR1 SNHLY, CDR2 FYNNEI. This CDR3 region has 16 residues. V was cut by 3 bases and J by 0 bases, with 14 bases left in between.

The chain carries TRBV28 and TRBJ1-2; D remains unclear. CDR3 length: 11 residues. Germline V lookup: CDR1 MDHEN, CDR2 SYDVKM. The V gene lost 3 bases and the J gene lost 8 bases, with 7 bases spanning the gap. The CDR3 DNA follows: TGTGCCAGCAGTTTTGCAGGAGGCTACACCTTC. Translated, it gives CASSFAGGYTF.

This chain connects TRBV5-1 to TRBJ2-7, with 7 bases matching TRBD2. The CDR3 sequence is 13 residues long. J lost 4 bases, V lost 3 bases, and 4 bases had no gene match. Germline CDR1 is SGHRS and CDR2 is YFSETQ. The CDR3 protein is CASSSAGAYEQYF. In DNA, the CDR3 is TGCGCCAGCAGCTCCGCGGGAGCTTACGAGCAGTACTTC.

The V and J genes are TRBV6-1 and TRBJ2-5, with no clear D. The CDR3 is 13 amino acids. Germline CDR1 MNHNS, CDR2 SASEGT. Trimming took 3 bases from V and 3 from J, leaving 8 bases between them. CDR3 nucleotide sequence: TGTGCCAGCAGTGACCTTTACAAAGAGACCCAGTACTTC. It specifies CASSDLYKETQYF.

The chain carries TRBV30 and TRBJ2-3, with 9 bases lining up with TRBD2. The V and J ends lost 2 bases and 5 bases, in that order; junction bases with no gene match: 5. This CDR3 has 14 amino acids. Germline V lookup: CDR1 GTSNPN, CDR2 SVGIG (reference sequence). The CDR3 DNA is TGTGCCTGGAGTAAGGCGGGAGGGCGAGATACGCAGTATTTT. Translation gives CAWSKAGGRDTQYF.

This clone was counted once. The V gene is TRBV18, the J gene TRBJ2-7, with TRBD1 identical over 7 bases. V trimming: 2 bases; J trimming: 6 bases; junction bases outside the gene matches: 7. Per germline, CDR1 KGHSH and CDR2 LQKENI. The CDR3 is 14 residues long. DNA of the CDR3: TGTGCCAGCTCACCAGACCTACAGGGGTTCGAGCAGTACTTC. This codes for CASSPDLQGFEQYF.

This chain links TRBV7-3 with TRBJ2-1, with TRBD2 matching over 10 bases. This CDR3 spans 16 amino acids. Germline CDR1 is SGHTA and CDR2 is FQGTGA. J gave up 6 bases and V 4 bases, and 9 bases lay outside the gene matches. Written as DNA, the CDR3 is TGTGCCAGCAGCTCCCGGCCGGGACTAGCGACCAATGAGCAGTTCTTC. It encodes CASSSRPGLATNEQFF.

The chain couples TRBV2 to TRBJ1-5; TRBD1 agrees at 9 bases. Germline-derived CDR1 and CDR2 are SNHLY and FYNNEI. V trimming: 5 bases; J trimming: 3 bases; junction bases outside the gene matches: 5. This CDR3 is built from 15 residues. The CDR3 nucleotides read TGTGCCAGCAGTCGACAGGGGGTAATCAATCAGCCCCAGCATTTT. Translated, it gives CASSRQGVINQPQHF.

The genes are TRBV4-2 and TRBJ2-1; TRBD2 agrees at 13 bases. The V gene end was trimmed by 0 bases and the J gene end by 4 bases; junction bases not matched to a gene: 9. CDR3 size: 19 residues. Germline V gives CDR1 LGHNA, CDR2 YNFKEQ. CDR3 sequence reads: CASSQDPGLAGAIYNEQFF. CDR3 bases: TGTGCCAGCAGCCAAGATCCCGGACTAGCGGGAGCTATATACAATGAGCAGTTCTTC.

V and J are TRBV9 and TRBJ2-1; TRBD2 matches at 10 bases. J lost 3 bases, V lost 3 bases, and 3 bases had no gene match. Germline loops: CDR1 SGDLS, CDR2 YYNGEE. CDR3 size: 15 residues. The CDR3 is CASSAWTSGYNEQFF. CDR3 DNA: TGTGCCAGCAGCGCGTGGACTAGCGGCTACAATGAGCAGTTCTTC.

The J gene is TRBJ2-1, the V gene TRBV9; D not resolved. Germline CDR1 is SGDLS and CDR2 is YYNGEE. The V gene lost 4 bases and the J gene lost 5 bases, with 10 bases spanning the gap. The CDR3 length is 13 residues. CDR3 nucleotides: TGTGCCAGCAGCTTAGTTCCCGACAATGAGCAGTTCTTC. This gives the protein CASSLVPDNEQFF.

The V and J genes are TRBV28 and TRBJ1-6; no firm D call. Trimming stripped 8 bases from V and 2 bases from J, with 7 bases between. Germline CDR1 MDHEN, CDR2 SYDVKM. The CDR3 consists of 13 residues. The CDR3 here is CASLDTYNSPLHF. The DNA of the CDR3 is TGTGCCAGCCTTGACACCTATAATTCACCCCTCCACTTT.

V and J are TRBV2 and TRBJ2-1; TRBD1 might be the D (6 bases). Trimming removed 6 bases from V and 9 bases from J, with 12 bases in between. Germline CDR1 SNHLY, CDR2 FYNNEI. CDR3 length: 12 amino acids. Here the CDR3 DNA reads TGTGCCAGCAGAGGAAGGGGGAGTGAGCAGTTCTTC. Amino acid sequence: CASRGRGSEQFF.

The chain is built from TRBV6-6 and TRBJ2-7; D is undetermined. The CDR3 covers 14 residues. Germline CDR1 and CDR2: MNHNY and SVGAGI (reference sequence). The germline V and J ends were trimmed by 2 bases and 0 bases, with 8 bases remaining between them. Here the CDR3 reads CASSYPGFSYEQYF. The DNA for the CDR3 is TGTGCCAGCAGTTACCCCGGGTTCTCCTACGAGCAGTACTTC.

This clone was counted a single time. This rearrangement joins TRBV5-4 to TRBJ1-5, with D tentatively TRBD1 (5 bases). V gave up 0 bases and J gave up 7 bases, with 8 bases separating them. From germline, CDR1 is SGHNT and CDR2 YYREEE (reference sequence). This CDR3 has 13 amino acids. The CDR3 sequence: CASSLAGQQPQHF. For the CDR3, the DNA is TGTGCCAGCAGCTTGGCAGGGCAGCAGCCCCAGCATTTT.

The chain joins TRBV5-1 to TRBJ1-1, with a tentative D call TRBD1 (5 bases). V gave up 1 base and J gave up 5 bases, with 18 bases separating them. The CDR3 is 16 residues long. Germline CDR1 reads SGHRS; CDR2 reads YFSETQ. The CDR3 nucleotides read TGCGCCAGCAGCTTGATAAGGGGCAGGTTTCGGACTGAAGCTTTCTTT. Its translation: CASSLIRGRFRTEAFF.